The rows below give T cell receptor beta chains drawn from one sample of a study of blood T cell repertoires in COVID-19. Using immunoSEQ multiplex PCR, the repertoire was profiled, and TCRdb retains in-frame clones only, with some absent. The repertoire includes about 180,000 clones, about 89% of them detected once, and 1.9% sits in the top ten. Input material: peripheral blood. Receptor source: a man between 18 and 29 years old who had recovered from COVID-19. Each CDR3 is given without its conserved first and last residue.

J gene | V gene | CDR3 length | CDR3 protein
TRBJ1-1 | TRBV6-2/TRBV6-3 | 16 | ASSFPTGTGGPNTEAF
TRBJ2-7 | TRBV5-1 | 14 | ASRSVGTGKTYEQY
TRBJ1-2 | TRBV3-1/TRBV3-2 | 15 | ASSQAGGAISRYGYT
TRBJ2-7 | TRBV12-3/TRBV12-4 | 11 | ASAGTILYEQY
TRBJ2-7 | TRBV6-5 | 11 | ASNPTRSYEQY
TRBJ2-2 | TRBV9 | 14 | ASSLSTSPNTGELF
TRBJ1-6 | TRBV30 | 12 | AWSVGQLNSPLH
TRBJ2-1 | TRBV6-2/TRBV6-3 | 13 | ASSSLSLSYNEQF
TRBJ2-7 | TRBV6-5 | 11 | ASTGTGAYEQY
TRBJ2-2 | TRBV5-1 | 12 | ASGEQGTTGELF
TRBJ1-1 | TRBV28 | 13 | ASSLSSGGLTEAF
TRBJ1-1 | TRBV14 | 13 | ASSRNGGLNTEAF
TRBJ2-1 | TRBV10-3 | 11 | AISGLAENEQF
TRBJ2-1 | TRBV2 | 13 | ASSAGTGDYNEQF
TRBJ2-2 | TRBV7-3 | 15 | ASSPLLGGSAYGELF
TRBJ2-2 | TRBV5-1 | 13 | ASSLSQGATGELF
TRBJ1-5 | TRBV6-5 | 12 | ASSYRGINQPQH
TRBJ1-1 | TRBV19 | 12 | ASRERGRGTEAF
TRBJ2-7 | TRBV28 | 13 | ASRITGGPLSEQY
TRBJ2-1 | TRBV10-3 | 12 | AIKDRESRNEQF
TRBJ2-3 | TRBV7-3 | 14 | ASSLTKAGATDTQY
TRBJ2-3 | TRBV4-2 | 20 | ASSQDLAWTGRAIGSADTQY
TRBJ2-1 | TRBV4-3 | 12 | ASSRSSSASEQF
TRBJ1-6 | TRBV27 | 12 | ASSPDRVVSPLH
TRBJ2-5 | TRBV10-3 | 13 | AISGTGGVGETQY
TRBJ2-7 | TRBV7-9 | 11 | ASSLRTGDEQY
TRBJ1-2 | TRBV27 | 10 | ASRQGAYGYT
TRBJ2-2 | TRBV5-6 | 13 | ASSSRDREAGELF
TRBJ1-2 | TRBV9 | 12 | ASSYRDSDYGYT
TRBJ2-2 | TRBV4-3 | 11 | ASSQTISGELF
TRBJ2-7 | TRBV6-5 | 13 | ASSPRGFSGGEQY
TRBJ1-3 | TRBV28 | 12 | ASSFGGSGNTIY
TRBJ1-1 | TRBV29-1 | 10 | SVDPRGTEAF
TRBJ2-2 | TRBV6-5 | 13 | ASSRGSLGTGELF
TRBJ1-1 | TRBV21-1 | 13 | ASSKADRDGTEAF
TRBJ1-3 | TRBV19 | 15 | ASSISGQRGTGNTIY
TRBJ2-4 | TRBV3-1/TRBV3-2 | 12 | ASSLQGGGDIQY
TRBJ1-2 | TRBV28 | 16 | ASSLSRDRIIIRDGYT
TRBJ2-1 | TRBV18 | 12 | ASSQEGVGVKQF
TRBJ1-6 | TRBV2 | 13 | ASTKPGKSVSPLH
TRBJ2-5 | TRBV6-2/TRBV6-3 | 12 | ASSPPGDVKTQY
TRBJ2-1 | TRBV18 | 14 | ASSPRTDPLGNEQF
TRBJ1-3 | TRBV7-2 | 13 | ASTLAPKSGNTIY
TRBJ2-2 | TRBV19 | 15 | ASTQRGTGVGTGELF
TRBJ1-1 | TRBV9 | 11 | ASSAIKNTEAF
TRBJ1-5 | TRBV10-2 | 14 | ASSDEGGYSNQPQH
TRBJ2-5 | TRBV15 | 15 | ATSRTLGPSGEETQY
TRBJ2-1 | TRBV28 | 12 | ASSGLAGYNEQF
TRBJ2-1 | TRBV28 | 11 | ATLAANYNEQF
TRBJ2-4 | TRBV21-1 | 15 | ASTLINPWEAKNIQY
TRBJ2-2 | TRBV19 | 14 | ASSNVGTGNTGELF
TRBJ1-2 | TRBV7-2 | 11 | ASSFIATGGYT
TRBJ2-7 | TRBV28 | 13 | ASSLSPRAGYEQY
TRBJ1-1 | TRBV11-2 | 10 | ALGRVNTEAF
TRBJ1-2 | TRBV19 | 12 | ASSINARGPGYT
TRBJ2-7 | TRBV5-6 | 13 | ASTSLPGQVYEQY
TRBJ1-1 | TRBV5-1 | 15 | ASSNRVGGSENTEAF
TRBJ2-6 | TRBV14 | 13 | ASSLRQSGANVLT
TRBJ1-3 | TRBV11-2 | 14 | ASRHQTGSPGNTIY
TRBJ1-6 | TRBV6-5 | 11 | ASRRQGSSPLH